This paragraph reports one T cell receptor (beta chain). Its antigen is as yet unknown. The data are from a study of T cells expressing NK-cell markers. The CDR3 covers 11 residues. Germline-derived CDR1 and CDR2 are DFQATT and SNEGSKA (reference sequence). Scientists made TCR beta cDNA using 5'RACE template switching with UMIs. Reprocessing the 5' RACE reads, TCRdb reports a single entry for every CDR3 protein and omits DNA. Its clone listing holds 450,000 to 600,000 distinct CDR3 sequences. Notes on the study in general: HCMV specificity was not established for the expanded NKG2C+ T cell clones.

The genes are TRBV20-1 and TRBJ1-5. The specimen sequenced was blood T cells: a sorted CD56 or NKG2C T cell subset, CD4+ or CD8+ T cells, or bulk PBMC T cells (not recorded which). The receptor comes from a man younger than 35 in good health. The CDR3 spells CSGTAGQPQHF.